A single sample is the source of the 32 T cell receptor beta chains below, sequenced in a study of Graves' ophthalmopathy and Graves' hyperthyroidism. CDR3 regions of TCR beta were amplified from RNA transcripts. Amplification began with first-round RT-PCR using HTBI primers, then second-round multiplex PCR was performed. TCRdb itself ran the multiplex PCR reads through MiXCR, one entry per CDR3 protein. The profile covers 500,000 to 700,000 distinct CDR3 sequences, with roughly 40% appearing a single time and about 4.2% taken by the ten largest. Material: peripheral blood or thyroid tissue (not recorded which). These receptors were taken from an adult man with Graves' hyperthyroidism.

This clonotype has at least ten counts. V and J are TRBV7-9 and TRBJ2-7; 9 bases line up with TRBD1. This CDR3 spans 15 amino acids. From germline, CDR1 is SEHNR and CDR2 FQNEAQ (reference sequence). After removal of 4 bases from V and 3 bases from J, the junction contained 7 bases not matched to a gene. DNA for the CDR3: TGTGCCAGCAGCTCCTGGACAGGGGCGATCTACGAGCAGTACTTC. Its translation is CASSSWTGAIYEQYF.

Only a few counts were recorded for this clonotype. This sequence joins TRBV7-9 and TRBJ2-5, with 9 bases aligning to TRBD1. CDR1 and CDR2 from the germline V gene are SEHNR and FQNEAQ (reference sequence). This CDR3 contains 18 residues. The J segment lost 5 bases and the V segment lost 5 bases, leaving 18 bases of the junction unmatched. The CDR3 sequence: CASSQDWKRDRDWETQYF. CDR3 DNA sequence: TGTGCCAGCAGCCAAGATTGGAAACGGGACAGGGATTGGGAGACCCAGTACTTC.

The CDR3 reads CASSTWEGNEQFF. In nucleotides, the CDR3 is TGTGCCAGCAGCACGTGGGAAGGGAATGAGCAGTTCTTC. The chain has TRBV11-2 and TRBJ2-7; D remains ambiguous. The J call is doubtful: the DNA matches TRBJ2-1 better. The germline V gene has CDR1 SGHAT and CDR2 FQNNGV. This CDR3 is 13 amino acids long.

The rearrangement uses TRBV5-1 and TRBJ2-7; 7 bases map to TRBD1. V was clipped by 4 bases and J by 4 bases; unmatched bases: 8. The germline V gene has CDR1 SGHRS and CDR2 YFSETQ. This CDR3 spans 14 amino acids. The CDR3 nucleotides read TGCGCCAGCAGCACACAGGGACAGATGTACGAGCAGTACTTC. This gives the protein CASSTQGQMYEQYF.

At least ten counts were recorded for this clonotype. The V and J genes are TRBV29-1 and TRBJ2-5; 7 nucleotides match TRBD2. The V gene end was trimmed by 0 bases and the J gene end by 2 bases; junction bases not matched to a gene: 6. Germline V gene lookup returns CDR1 SQVTM and CDR2 ANQGSEA. This CDR3 is 15 amino acids long. As DNA, the CDR3 is TGCAGCGTTGAAGAATTGACGGGAGGACAAGAGACCCAGTACTTC. Protein sequence: CSVEELTGGQETQYF.

For this clonotype: A clone one base away is much larger, so this may be a read error. Because it lacks the conserved phenylalanine or tryptophan at the end, this CDR3 is likely a read error. The V call is TRBV20-1, the J call TRBJ1-1; D call uncertain. CDR3 size: 12 residues. The ends were cut back, 4 bases at V and 0 bases at J, with 6 bases in the middle. CDR1 is DFQATT, CDR2 SNEGSKA, per germline (reference sequence). The DNA for the CDR3 is TGCAGTGCTACCAAGTTGAACACTGAAGCTTTCCTT. It encodes CSATKLNTEAFL.

This clonotype was observed a few times. The chain combines TRBV29-1 with TRBJ2-1; 10 bases are a match to TRBD1. V lost 4 bases and J lost 9; bases outside the gene matches: 15. Looked up from germline, CDR1 is SQVTM and CDR2 is ANQGSEA. There are 16 residues in the CDR3. Written as DNA, the CDR3 is TGCAGCGTTGGGGGCCTCCCGGGACAGGGGTCAAGTGAGCAGTTCTTC. Translating it yields CSVGGLPGQGSSEQFF.

V gene TRBV10-3 combines with J gene TRBJ1-4, with 8 bases that match TRBD1. In germline, CDR1 is ENHRY, CDR2 SYGVKD. The CDR3 covers 15 residues. V was pared by 5 bases and J by 3 bases, with 5 bases of the junction left unmatched. The CDR3: CAISPPGQANEKLFF. The CDR3 bases are TGTGCCATCAGTCCCCCGGGACAGGCTAATGAAAAACTGTTTTTT.

The chain links TRBV7-9 to TRBJ1-3; TRBD1 might be the D (5 bases). CDR3 length: 14 amino acids. Germline V gene lookup returns CDR1 SEHNR and CDR2 FQNEAQ (reference sequence). V gave up 5 bases and J gave up 9 bases, with 17 bases separating them. The DNA for the CDR3 is TGTGCCAGCAGCGTTGCCGGGACTAGCGTCACCATATATTTT. Its protein is CASSVAGTSVTIYF.

The CDR3 nucleotides read TGCAGCGTTGCCCACACGGGGGGGGGCAGTGAAGCTTTCTTT. Protein: CSVAHTGGGSEAFF. The genes are TRBV29-1 and TRBJ1-1; possible D gene TRBD1, 6 bases. The CDR3 is 14 residues long. V was pared by 4 bases and J by 7 bases, with 19 bases between. In germline, CDR1 is SQVTM, CDR2 ANQGSEA.

A few counts support this clonotype. The rearrangement joins TRBV27 to TRBJ1-6; D gene unclear. Germline V gene lookup returns CDR1 MNHEY and CDR2 SMNVEV (reference sequence). V gave up 3 bases and J gave up 5 bases, with 11 bases separating them. The CDR3 covers 15 residues. Written as DNA, the CDR3 is TGTGCCAGCAGTTTCTACAGCACCAATAATTCACCCCTCCACTTT. Translation: CASSFYSTNNSPLHF.

A word on this clonotype: A read error may account for a junction end that differs from germline. The V gene is TRBV29-1, the J gene TRBJ2-7, with D possibly TRBD2 on 6 matching bases. TRBJ2-1 matches the DNA end more closely, so the J call is doubtful. Germline CDR1 is SQVTM and CDR2 is ANQGSEA. CDR3 length: 13 residues. The CDR3 bases are TGCAGCGCTGAAGCCCTAGCGCATAATGAGCAGTTCTTC. Translating it yields CSAEALAHNEQFF.

This clonotype has a single count. The J gene is TRBJ1-1, the V gene TRBV2, with 11 bases aligning to TRBD1. The CDR3 is made up of 17 amino acids. Germline assignment: CDR1 SNHLY and CDR2 FYNNEI. The V gene end was trimmed by 6 bases and the J gene end by 1 base; junction bases not matched to a gene: 10. The CDR3 loop is CASRTGTGGRENTEAFF. In DNA, the CDR3 is TGTGCCAGCAGGACCGGGACAGGGGGAAGGGAGAACACTGAAGCTTTCTTT.

This clonotype was observed at least ten times. This chain joins TRBV13 and TRBJ2-7; possible D gene TRBD1, 5 bases. The CDR3 has 15 amino acids. Germline V gives CDR1 PRHDT, CDR2 FYEKMQ (reference sequence). V lost 5 bases and J 2 bases, leaving 16 bases between the germline ends. The CDR3 region is CASSPRTNRPYEQYF. In nucleotides, the CDR3 is TGTGCCAGCAGCCCTAGGACAAACAGACCCTACGAGCAGTACTTC.

This clonotype was seen many times. The chain joins TRBV29-1 to TRBJ1-2; D is ambiguous. The germline V and J ends were trimmed by 2 bases and 0 bases, with 13 bases remaining between them. The germline CDR1 and CDR2 sequences are SQVTM and ANQGSEA. The CDR3 has 15 residues. DNA of the CDR3: TGCAGCGTTGAACAAGGACGCGCTTCTAACTATGGCTACACCTTC. This gives the protein CSVEQGRASNYGYTF.

Details on this clonotype: A much larger clone sits a single nucleotide away, making a read error possible. V usage is TRBV2 and J usage is TRBJ1-1; D is ambiguous. Germline V CDR1 and CDR2: SNHLY, FYNNEI. Trimming cost V 8 bases and J 0 bases, with 16 bases left between them. The CDR3 runs 15 residues. The DNA for the CDR3 is TGTGCCAGCGTCAAGGGTGGGTCTTTGAACACTGAAGCTTTCTTT. Translating it yields CASVKGGSLNTEAFF.

This chain uses TRBV29-1 with TRBJ2-7, with TRBD2 matching over 12 bases. Germline CDR1 and CDR2: SQVTM and ANQGSEA. The length of the CDR3 is 12 residues. The CDR3 loop is CSSTSGGYEQYF. CDR3 DNA: TGCAGTTCGACTAGCGGGGGATACGAGCAGTACTTC.

A word on this clonotype: An end of the junction does not agree with germline; a read error may underlie this. The chain carries TRBV15 and TRBJ1-2; D perhaps matches TRBD1 (6 bases). This CDR3 contains 16 residues. Looked up from germline, CDR1 is LNHNV and CDR2 is YYDKDF (reference sequence). Here the CDR3 DNA reads TGTGCCGCCAGCAGCTTGGAGGCAGGGGAGGTCTATGGCTACACCTTC. Its translation is CAASSLEAGEVYGYTF.

The chain links TRBV20-1 to TRBJ2-5; D is possibly TRBD1 (5 bases). V shed 7 bases and J shed 9 bases, with 18 bases lying between them. Germline-derived CDR1 and CDR2 are DFQATT and SNEGSKA (reference sequence). The CDR3 totals 12 residues. The CDR3 DNA reads as TGCAGTGTAGGTCAGGGCAATCAGCCCCAGTACTTC. Its translation is CSVGQGNQPQYF.

The sample holds many counts of this clonotype. The chain carries TRBV7-8 and TRBJ2-5; D perhaps matches TRBD1 (5 bases). Trimming removed 2 bases at V and 2 bases at J, with 12 bases between. Germline V lookup: CDR1 SGHVS, CDR2 FQNEAQ. The CDR3 extends over 15 amino acids. This CDR3 is CASSLRPGQQETQYF. CDR3 nucleotides: TGTGCCAGCAGCTTAAGGCCTGGACAACAAGAGACCCAGTACTTC.

Concerning this clonotype itself: A much larger clone lies a single base off, so this may be a read error. The CDR3 loop reads CASSVLGDYGYTF. The DNA for the CDR3 is TGTGCCAGCAGTGTTCTGGGGGACTATGGCTACACCTTC. The chain uses TRBV12-3 or TRBV12-4 and TRBJ1-2; possible D gene TRBD1, 5 bases. V lost 5 bases to trimming and J lost 3 bases, with 10 bases between them. There are 13 residues in the CDR3.

As for this clonotype: One junction end does not reproduce the germline sequence, and a read error may be involved. The CDR3 DNA follows: TGCAGCGCCGGGGGGACAGGGTTGGACTTC. Encoded protein: CSAGGTGLDF. This chain uses TRBV29-1 with TRBJ2-5; TRBD1 agrees at 9 bases. Germline CDR1 SQVTM, CDR2 ANQGSEA. The CDR3 covers 10 residues.

Remarks on this clonotype: A single base separates this from a much larger clone, so it may be a read error. This sequence joins TRBV5-4 and TRBJ2-7; TRBD1 matches 9 bases. The CDR3 length is 15 residues. The germline CDR1 and CDR2 sequences are SGHNT and YYREEE (reference sequence). Trimming removed 4 bases from V and 6 bases from J; junction bases left unmatched: 11. Written as DNA, the CDR3 is TGTGCCAGCAGCCCTCGGACAGGGGACACCTGCGAGCAGTACTTC. Translating it yields CASSPRTGDTCEQYF.

This chain links TRBV7-9 with TRBJ1-4; 10 bases are a match to TRBD1. J gave up 6 bases and V 5 bases, and 6 bases lay outside the gene matches. This CDR3 contains 15 residues. Per germline, CDR1 SEHNR and CDR2 FQNEAQ (reference sequence). CDR3 nucleotides: TGTGCCAGCAGCCAAGATGGGACAGGGGATGAAAAACTGTTTTTT. It codes for CASSQDGTGDEKLFF. The full variable domain, rest sourced from reference TRBV7-9 and TRBJ1-4, is DTGVSQNPRHKITKRGQNVTFRCDPISEHNRLYWYRQTLGQGPEFLTYFQNEAQLEKSRLLSDRFSAERPKGSFSTLEIQRTEQGDSAMYLCASSQDGTGDEKLFFGSGTQLSVL.

This clonotype has at least ten counts. The rearrangement joins TRBV10-3 to TRBJ2-2, with 8 nucleotides matching TRBD2. V lost 7 bases and J lost 3; bases outside the gene matches: 7. The germline gives CDR1 ENHRY, CDR2 SYGVKD. The CDR3 has 15 amino acids. CDR3 in amino acids: CAINSEREYTGELFF. Written as DNA, the CDR3 is TGTGCCATCAATTCGGAGCGGGAGTACACCGGGGAGCTGTTTTTT.

The rearrangement uses TRBV6-6 and TRBJ1-5, with 9 bases lining up with TRBD1. V was clipped by 0 bases and J by 5 bases; unmatched bases: 2. Germline loops: CDR1 MNHNY, CDR2 SVGAGI (reference sequence). This CDR3 has 15 amino acids. The CDR3: CASSYSGQGDQPQHF. CDR3 bases: TGTGCCAGCAGTTACTCGGGACAGGGAGATCAGCCCCAGCATTTT.

This clonotype was counted ten times or more. As DNA, the CDR3 is TGCAGCGTTGAAGAGGAACATGGGACAGGGGATGGCTACACCTTC. Its translation is CSVEEEHGTGDGYTF. V is TRBV29-1 and J is TRBJ1-2, with TRBD1 identical over 10 bases. The CDR3 is made up of 15 amino acids. Germline V lookup: CDR1 SQVTM, CDR2 ANQGSEA. V shed 0 bases, J shed 6 bases, and the junction held 7 bases outside the gene matches.

This chain connects TRBV6-4 to TRBJ1-2, with 9 bases identical to TRBD1. The CDR3 contains 15 residues. The trim removed 5 bases at V and 8 bases at J, leaving 12 bases unmatched. The germline V gene has CDR1 MRHNA and CDR2 SNTAGT. This CDR3 is CASSTDRGQPMGYTF. CDR3 in DNA: TGTGCCAGCAGTACGGACAGGGGACAGCCTATGGGCTACACCTTC.

The rearrangement uses TRBV20-1 and TRBJ2-3; TRBD2 agrees at 9 bases. The CDR3 extends over 14 amino acids. Germline CDR1 is DFQATT and CDR2 is SNEGSKA (reference sequence). J gave up 5 bases and V 6 bases, and 9 bases lay outside the gene matches. In DNA, the CDR3 is TGCAGTGCGACGGGACTAGCTGAAATAGATACGCAGTATTTT. Translated, it gives CSATGLAEIDTQYF.

This clonotype was recorded many times. The chain employs TRBV2 and TRBJ1-4, with a weak D call TRBD1 (6 bases). The CDR3 totals 14 residues. The germline gives CDR1 SNHLY, CDR2 FYNNEI. The V end was cut by 1 base, the J end by 10 bases, with 13 bases between. CDR3 nucleotide sequence: TGTGCCAGCAGTGAAGGGACAGACCCGGGAAAACTGTTTTTT. Protein sequence: CASSEGTDPGKLFF.

This clonotype was observed once. The chain links TRBV7-2 to TRBJ1-2, with TRBD1 matching 7 bases. Losses at the gene ends were 8 bases for V and 2 bases for J; bases not matched to a gene: 14. This CDR3 has 16 residues. Germline V gene data show CDR1 as SGHTA and CDR2 as FQGNSA. The chain's CDR3 is CASPRTSGQSNYGYTF. In nucleotides, the CDR3 is TGTGCCAGCCCAAGAACCTCGGGACAGTCAAACTATGGCTACACCTTC. Full variable domain (outside the CDR3, taken from reference TRBV7-2 and TRBJ1-2): GAGVSQSPSNKVTEKGKDVELRCDPISGHTALYWYRQSLGQGLEFLIYFQGNSAPDKSGLPSDRFSAERTGGSVSTLTIQRTQQEDSAVYLCASPRTSGQSNYGYTFGSGTRLTVV.

This clonotype showed up just a few times. The chain has TRBV5-4 and TRBJ2-2; D unclear. V lost 2 bases and J 3 bases, leaving 8 bases between the germline ends. Germline V gene lookup returns CDR1 SGHNT and CDR2 YYREEE (reference sequence). The CDR3 is 14 residues long. This CDR3 is CASSLKWDTGELFF. In DNA form, the CDR3 reads TGTGCCAGCAGCTTAAAGTGGGACACCGGGGAGCTGTTTTTT. The full variable domain, in which reference TRBV5-4 and TRBJ2-2 provide the parts outside the CDR3, is ETGVTQSPTHLIKTRGQQVTLRCSSQSGHNTVSWYQQALGQGPQFIFQYYREEENGRGNFPPRFSGLQFPNYSSELNVNALELDDSALYLCASSLKWDTGELFFGEGSRLTVL.